Following are 23 T cell receptor beta chains from one sample sequenced in a study of T cell responses to AZD1222 COVID-19 vaccine. Only in-frame clones appear in the TCRdb table, and some are missing; sequencing was by immunoSEQ multiplex PCR. This repertoire shows 150,000 or so clones, about 88% found once; its top ten account for around 3%. Sample: peripheral blood, taken on day 0 of AZD1222 vaccination. The source is an adult in good health.

The CDR3 reads CASSLIPSNTGELFF. CDR3 bases: TGTGCCAGCAGTTTAATTCCCTCGAACACCGGGGAGCTGTTTTTT. The chain joins TRBV27 to TRBJ2-2; no firm D call. The germline V gene encodes CDR1 MNHEY and CDR2 SMNVEV (reference sequence). CDR3 size: 15 residues. V was trimmed by 2 bases and J by 0 bases, leaving 7 bases between them.

The chain employs TRBV10-3 and TRBJ2-2; D is possibly TRBD1 (5 bases). This CDR3 contains 15 residues. Between the trimmed V and J ends, which lost 7 bases and 4 bases, there was a span of 16 bases. Germline CDR1 and CDR2: ENHRY and SYGVKD. The CDR3 region is CAIKDQGARTGELFF. The CDR3 DNA reads TGTGCCATCAAGGATCAAGGGGCCCGCACCGGGGAGCTGTTTTTT.

This chain uses TRBV4-3 with TRBJ1-2, with no clear D. Germline lookup yields CDR1 LGHNA and CDR2 YSLEER. The CDR3 totals 14 residues. The V end lost 0 bases, the J end lost 4 bases, and 9 bases lay between the germline ends. This chain's CDR3 is CASSQDLTGYGYTF. The CDR3 DNA is TGCGCCAGCAGCCAAGATCTAACGGGCTATGGCTACACCTTC.

The V call is TRBV20-1, the J call TRBJ1-2; D is perhaps TRBD1 (6 bases). Trimming removed 3 bases at V and 6 bases at J, with 8 bases between. This CDR3 is built from 11 residues. Germline-derived CDR1 and CDR2 are DFQATT and SNEGSKA (reference sequence). CDR3 sequence: CSARGDNGYTF. The CDR3 coding sequence is TGCAGTGCTAGGGGGGACAATGGCTACACCTTC.

This chain uses TRBV7-8 with TRBJ2-7; 8 bases line up with TRBD2. The trim removed 5 bases at V and 0 bases at J, leaving 15 bases unmatched. This CDR3 comprises 18 residues. Germline-derived CDR1 and CDR2 are SGHVS and FQNEAQ. CDR3 nucleotide sequence: TGTGCCAGCAGCCGGTCTCCCCGGGTGAGCGGGAGCTCCTACGAGCAGTACTTC. This encodes CASSRSPRVSGSSYEQYF.

The chain joins TRBV5-4 to TRBJ2-2; 7 nucleotides line up with TRBD1. This CDR3 is 17 amino acids long. CDR1 is SGHNT, CDR2 YYREEE, per germline (reference sequence). V lost 1 base to trimming and J lost 7 bases; unmatched junction nucleotides: 13. The CDR3 loop is CASSLQGGRVGGGELFF. As DNA, the CDR3 is TGTGCCAGCAGCTTGCAAGGGGGCAGGGTTGGTGGCGGGGAGCTGTTTTTT.

This chain links TRBV6-2 or TRBV6-3 with TRBJ2-5; TRBD2 agrees at 12 bases. Germline loops: CDR1 MNHEY, CDR2 SVGEGT. CDR3 length: 16 amino acids. Trimming took 3 bases from V and 6 from J; bases not matched to a gene: 8. CDR3 nucleotides: TGTGCCAGCAGTTATTCCCTAGCGGGGGGGCCGAAGACCCAGTACTTC. Its translation: CASSYSLAGGPKTQYF.

V and J are TRBV7-2 and TRBJ2-7; TRBD2 agrees at 8 bases. This CDR3 region has 14 residues. Germline CDR1 reads SGHTA; CDR2 reads FQGNSA. V dropped 3 bases and J dropped 2; count of bases not matched to a gene: 3. The CDR3 sequence: CASSFSGAAYEQYF. CDR3 DNA: TGTGCCAGCAGCTTTAGCGGGGCAGCCTACGAGCAGTACTTC.

The chain carries TRBV28 and TRBJ1-5; D is undetermined. Germline V CDR1 and CDR2: MDHEN, SYDVKM. Trimming took 6 bases from V and 5 from J, leaving 8 bases between them. The CDR3 sequence is 12 residues long. The CDR3 DNA reads as TGTGCCAGCAGCCCCTTTTATCAGCCCCAGCATTTT. It codes for CASSPFYQPQHF.

The chain employs TRBV5-4 and TRBJ2-1, with 12 positions matching TRBD2. V shed 2 bases, J shed 1 base, and the junction held 10 bases outside the gene matches. The CDR3 runs 19 residues. Germline CDR1 and CDR2: SGHNT and YYREEE (reference sequence). CDR3 sequence reads: CASSLLASGGASSYNEQFF. The CDR3 DNA reads as TGTGCCAGCAGCTTATTGGCTAGCGGGGGGGCTAGTTCCTACAATGAGCAGTTCTTC.

This clone showed up just once. The chain employs TRBV7-2 and TRBJ1-2; D is possibly TRBD1 (5 bases). Trimming left V 5 bases short and J 8 bases short, with 15 bases between. CDR3 length equals 13 residues. From germline, CDR1 is SGHTA and CDR2 FQGNSA. The CDR3 sequence: CASSQGRADGYTF. The CDR3 region has the DNA TGTGCCAGCAGCCAAGGCAGGGCAGACGGCTACACCTTC. Full variable domain (missing parts from reference TRBV7-2 and TRBJ1-2): GAGVSQSPSNKVTEKGKDVELRCDPISGHTALYWYRQSLGQGLEFLIYFQGNSAPDKSGLPSDRFSAERTGGSVSTLTIQRTQQEDSAVYLCASSQGRADGYTFGSGTRLTVV.

J is TRBJ2-7 and V is TRBV6-2 or TRBV6-3; 10 bases line up with TRBD2. This CDR3 contains 15 residues. The J segment lost 2 bases and the V segment lost 4 bases, leaving 5 bases of the junction unmatched. CDR1 and CDR2 from the germline V gene are MNHEY and SVGEGT. Here the CDR3 DNA reads TGTGCCAGCAGTTCTAGGACTAGCGGAACCTACGAGCAGTACTTC. The encoded protein is CASSSRTSGTYEQYF.

This clone was seen only once. V usage is TRBV7-2 and J usage is TRBJ2-3; TRBD1 is a possible D gene (7 bases). Germline CDR1 SGHTA, CDR2 FQGNSA. V dropped 4 bases and J dropped 0 bases, with 11 bases sitting between them. This CDR3 comprises 15 residues. The chain's CDR3 is CASSSGGTSTDTQYF. CDR3 coding DNA: TGTGCCAGCAGCTCAGGGGGGACTAGCACAGATACGCAGTATTTT.

This sequence joins TRBV2 and TRBJ2-5; TRBD2 matches 9 bases. V gave up 6 bases and J gave up 3 bases; unmatched junction bases: 8. The CDR3 is made up of 15 amino acids. Germline-derived CDR1 and CDR2 are SNHLY and FYNNEI. The CDR3, as DNA: TGTGCCAGCAGCGCCGGGACTAGCCTAAAAGAGACCCAGTACTTC. Its protein product is CASSAGTSLKETQYF.

This chain uses TRBV5-1 with TRBJ2-1; 12 bases line up with TRBD2. The CDR3 contains 18 residues. V dropped 0 bases and J dropped 8; count of bases not matched to a gene: 12. Looked up from germline, CDR1 is SGHRS and CDR2 is YFSETQ. Here the CDR3 reads CASSLARTSGVLADEQFF. The CDR3, as DNA: TGCGCCAGCAGCTTGGCGAGGACTAGCGGGGTTCTAGCTGATGAGCAGTTCTTC.

In its sample, this clone was seen a few times. The rearrangement uses TRBV3-1 (or the pseudogene TRBV3-2) and TRBJ1-1; D possibly corresponds to TRBD1 (6 bases). Trimming removed 6 bases at V and 5 bases at J, with 13 bases between. The germline gives CDR1 LGHDT, CDR2 YNNKEL (reference sequence). The CDR3 extends over 13 amino acids. Here the CDR3 DNA reads TGTGCCAGCAGACCTTCCCAGGGGACTGAAGCTTTCTTT. Translated, it gives CASRPSQGTEAFF.

V and J are TRBV27 and TRBJ1-3, with D unresolved. Trimming pared 5 bases from V and 0 bases from J, leaving 11 bases between. CDR1 and CDR2 from the germline V gene are MNHEY and SMNVEV (reference sequence). The CDR3 is 15 residues long. In DNA, the CDR3 is TGTGCCAGCAGTCCCAATCCAAACTCTGGAAACACCATATATTTT. Its protein is CASSPNPNSGNTIYF.

The rearrangement links TRBV7-2 to TRBJ1-1; 9 positions match TRBD1. Germline CDR1 and CDR2: SGHTA and FQGNSA. The V gene end was trimmed by 5 bases and the J gene end by 5 bases; junction bases not matched to a gene: 9. The CDR3 runs to 15 residues. The CDR3 here is CASSLYRGLGTEAFF. The CDR3 bases are TGTGCCAGCAGCCTATACAGGGGGCTGGGGACTGAAGCTTTCTTT.

On this clone itself: Other DNA sequences from this sample encode an identical CDR3 as well. The rearrangement uses TRBV6-5 and TRBJ2-3; D is unresolved. Germline assignment: CDR1 MNHEY and CDR2 SVGAGI. This CDR3 spans 13 amino acids. V lost 4 bases and J lost 1, with 6 bases in between. For the CDR3, the DNA is TGTGCCAGCAGTTTAAGGGGCACAGATACGCAGTATTTT. Its protein product is CASSLRGTDTQYF.

The chain employs TRBV4-3 and TRBJ1-6, with D unclear. Germline-derived CDR1 and CDR2 are LGHNA and YSLEER. CDR3 length: 18 amino acids. The V end lost 0 bases, the J end lost 4 bases, and 16 bases lay between the germline ends. CDR3 loop: CASSQDSSDSGYNSPLHF. Here the CDR3 DNA reads TGCGCCAGCAGCCAAGATTCGTCGGACTCCGGGTATAATTCACCCCTCCACTTT.

The gene calls are TRBV6-5 and TRBJ1-4, with 7 nucleotides matching TRBD1. The CDR3 extends over 12 amino acids. J was trimmed by 7 bases and V by 6 bases; bases with no gene match: 2. Germline CDR1 is MNHEY and CDR2 is SVGAGI. The CDR3 region is CASRGTVEKLFF. The DNA for the CDR3 is TGTGCCAGCAGGGGGACAGTTGAAAAACTGTTTTTT.

The chain combines TRBV5-6 with TRBJ2-3; D may be TRBD2 (5 bases). The CDR3 is 16 residues long. Trimming removed 2 bases from V and 0 bases from J, with 13 bases in between. Germline CDR1 SGHDT, CDR2 YYEEEE. As DNA, the CDR3 is TGTGCCAGCAGCTTACCGACTAAAACTAGCACAGATACGCAGTATTTT. Protein sequence: CASSLPTKTSTDTQYF. The full variable domain, with the rest looked up from reference TRBV5-6 and TRBJ2-3, is DAGVTQSPTHLIKTRGQQVTLRCSPKSGHDTVSWYQQALGQGPQFIFQYYEEEERQRGNFPDRFSGHQFPNYSSELNVNALLLGDSALYLCASSLPTKTSTDTQYFGPGTRLTVL.

This clone was counted between two and nine times. CDR3 protein: CASVNPGQGVTEAFF. The DNA of the CDR3 is TGTGCCAGTGTGAATCCGGGACAGGGCGTCACTGAAGCTTTCTTT. The rearrangement links TRBV28 to TRBJ1-1, with TRBD1 matching over 9 bases. The CDR3 spans 15 residues. The germline CDR1 and CDR2 sequences are MDHEN and SYDVKM. V gave up 9 bases and J gave up 4 bases; unmatched junction bases: 12.